Sequencing of this T cell receptor (beta chain) was carried out in a study of post-analysis software for immune sequencing data. Whole-study results and caveats: Strong same-batch co-clustering of samples appeared with F measure clustering. Patients with multiple sclerosis recorded significantly lower normalized Chao1 diversity than controls, the study found. Five TRBV segments, including TRBV5-6, TRBV5-1 and TRBV20-1, were more frequent in patients than controls.

Trimming shortened V by 4 bases and J by 5 bases, and 8 bases separated the two germline ends. The CDR3 totals 11 residues. The germline CDR1 and CDR2 sequences are SQVTM and ANQGSEA. With respect to this clonotype: What it binds is not known.

Researchers reported that TCR beta cDNA libraries carried unique molecular identifiers. When about 1 to 11 million T cells were used, they gave 500,000 or so cDNA molecules. Using its own MiXCR run on the PCR reads, TCRdb lists one record per CDR3 protein. The sample carries hundreds of thousands of distinct CDR3 sequences, around 27% recorded once. The clonotype comes from a girl between 5 and 17 years old with multiple sclerosis. The gene calls are TRBV29-1 and TRBJ2-5; D gene unclear. The sequencing input was blood. Here the CDR3 DNA reads TGCAGCGTTGTGAATTTGGAGACCCAGTACTTC. Its protein is CSVVNLETQYF.